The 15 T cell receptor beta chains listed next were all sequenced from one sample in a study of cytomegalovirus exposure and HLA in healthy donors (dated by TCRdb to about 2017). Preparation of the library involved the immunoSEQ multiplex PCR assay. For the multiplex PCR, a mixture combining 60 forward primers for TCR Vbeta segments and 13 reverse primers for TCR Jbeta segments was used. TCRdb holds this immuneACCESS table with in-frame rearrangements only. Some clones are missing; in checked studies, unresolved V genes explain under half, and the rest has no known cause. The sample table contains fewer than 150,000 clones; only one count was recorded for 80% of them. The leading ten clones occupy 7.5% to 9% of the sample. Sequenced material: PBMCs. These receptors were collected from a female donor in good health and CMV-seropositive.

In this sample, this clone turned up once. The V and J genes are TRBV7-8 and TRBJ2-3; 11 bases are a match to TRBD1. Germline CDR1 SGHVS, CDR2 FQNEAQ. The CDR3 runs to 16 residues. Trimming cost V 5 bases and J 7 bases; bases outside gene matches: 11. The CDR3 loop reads CASSPRGGQGAHTQYF. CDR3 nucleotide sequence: TGTGCCAGCAGCCCCCGGGGAGGACAGGGGGCTCATACGCAGTATTTT.

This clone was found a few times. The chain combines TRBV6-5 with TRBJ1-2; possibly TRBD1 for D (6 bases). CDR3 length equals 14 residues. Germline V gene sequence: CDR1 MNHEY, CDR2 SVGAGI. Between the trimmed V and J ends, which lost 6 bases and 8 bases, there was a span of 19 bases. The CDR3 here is CASSTLGGAEGYTF. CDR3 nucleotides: TGTGCCAGCAGCACCCTCGGGGGGGCCGAGGGCTACACCTTC.

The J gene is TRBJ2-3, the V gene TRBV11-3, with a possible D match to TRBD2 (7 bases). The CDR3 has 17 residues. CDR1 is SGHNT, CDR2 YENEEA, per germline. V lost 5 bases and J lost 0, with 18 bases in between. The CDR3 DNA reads TGTGCCAGCAGCCCGGGGGGCGGGGCAACAAGCACAGATACGCAGTATTTT. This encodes CASSPGGGATSTDTQYF.

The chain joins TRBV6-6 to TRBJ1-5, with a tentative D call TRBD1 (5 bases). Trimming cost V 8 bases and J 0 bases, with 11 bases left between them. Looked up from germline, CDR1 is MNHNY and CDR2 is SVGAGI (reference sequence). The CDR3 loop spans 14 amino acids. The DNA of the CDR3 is TGTGCCAGCCAGGGACTTTATAGCAATCAGCCCCAGCATTTT. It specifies CASQGLYSNQPQHF.

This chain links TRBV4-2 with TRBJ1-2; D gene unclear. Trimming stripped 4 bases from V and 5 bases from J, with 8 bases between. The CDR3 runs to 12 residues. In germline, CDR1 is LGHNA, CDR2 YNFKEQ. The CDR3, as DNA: TGTGCCAGCAGCCCGGACTCTTATGGCTACACCTTC. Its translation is CASSPDSYGYTF.

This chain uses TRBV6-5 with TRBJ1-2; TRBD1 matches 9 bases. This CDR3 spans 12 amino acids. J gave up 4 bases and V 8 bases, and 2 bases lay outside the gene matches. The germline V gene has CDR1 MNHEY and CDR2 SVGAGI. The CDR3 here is CASAGQGYGYTF. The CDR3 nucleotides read TGTGCCAGCGCGGGACAGGGCTATGGCTACACCTTC.

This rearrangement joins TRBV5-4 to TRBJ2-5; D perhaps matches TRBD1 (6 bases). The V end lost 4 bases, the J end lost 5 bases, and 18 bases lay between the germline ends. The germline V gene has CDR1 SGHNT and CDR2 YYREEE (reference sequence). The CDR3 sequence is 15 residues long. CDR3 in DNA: TGTGCCAGCAGCCCGGTGGCGGGCACAGGGGAGACCCAGTACTTC. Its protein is CASSPVAGTGETQYF.

As DNA, the CDR3 is TGTGCCAGCTTTAGCGGGTACCAAGAGACCCAGTACTTC. As protein: CASFSGYQETQYF. The genes are TRBV28 and TRBJ2-5, with 7 nucleotides matching TRBD2. The V and J ends lost 8 bases and 0 bases, in that order; junction bases with no gene match: 3. Germline V gives CDR1 MDHEN, CDR2 SYDVKM. The CDR3 length is 13 residues.

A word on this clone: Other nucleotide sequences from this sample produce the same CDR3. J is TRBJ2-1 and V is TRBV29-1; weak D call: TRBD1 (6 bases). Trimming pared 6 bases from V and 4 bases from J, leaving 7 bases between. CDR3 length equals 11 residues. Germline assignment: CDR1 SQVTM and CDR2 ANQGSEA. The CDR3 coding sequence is TGCAGCGTAGACAGGTACAATGAGCAGTTCTTC. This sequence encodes CSVDRYNEQFF.

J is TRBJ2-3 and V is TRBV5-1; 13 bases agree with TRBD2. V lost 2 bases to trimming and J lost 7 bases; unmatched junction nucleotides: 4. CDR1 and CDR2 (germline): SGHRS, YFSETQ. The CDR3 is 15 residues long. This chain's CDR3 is CASSFTSGGAHTQYF. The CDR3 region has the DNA TGCGCCAGCAGCTTTACTAGCGGGGGGGCCCATACGCAGTATTTT.

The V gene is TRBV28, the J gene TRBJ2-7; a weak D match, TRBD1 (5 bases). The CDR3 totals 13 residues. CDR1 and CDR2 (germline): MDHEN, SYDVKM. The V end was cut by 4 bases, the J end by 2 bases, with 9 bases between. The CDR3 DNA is TGTGCCAGCAGTTCACAGGTGACCTACGAGCAGTACTTC. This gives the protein CASSSQVTYEQYF.

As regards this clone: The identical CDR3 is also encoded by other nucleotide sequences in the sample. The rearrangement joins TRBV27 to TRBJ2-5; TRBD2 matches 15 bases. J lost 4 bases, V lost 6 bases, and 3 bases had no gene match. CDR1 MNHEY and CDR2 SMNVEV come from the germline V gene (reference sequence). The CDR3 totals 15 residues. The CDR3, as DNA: TGTGCCAGCAGCCCGGGACTAGCGGGAGGAGAGACCCAGTACTTC. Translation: CASSPGLAGGETQYF.

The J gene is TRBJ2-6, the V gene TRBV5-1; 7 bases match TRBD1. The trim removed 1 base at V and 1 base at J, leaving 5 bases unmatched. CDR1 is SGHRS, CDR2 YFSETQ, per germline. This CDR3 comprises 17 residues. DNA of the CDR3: TGCGCCAGCAGCTTGCGGACAGGTCCATCTGGGGCCAACGTCCTGACTTTC. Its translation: CASSLRTGPSGANVLTF. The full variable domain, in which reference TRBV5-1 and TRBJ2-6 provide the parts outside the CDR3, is KAGVTQTPRYLIKTRGQQVTLSCSPISGHRSVSWYQQTPGQGLQFLFEYFSETQRNKGNFPGRFSGRQFSNSRSEMNVSTLELGDSALYLCASSLRTGPSGANVLTFGAGSRLTVL.

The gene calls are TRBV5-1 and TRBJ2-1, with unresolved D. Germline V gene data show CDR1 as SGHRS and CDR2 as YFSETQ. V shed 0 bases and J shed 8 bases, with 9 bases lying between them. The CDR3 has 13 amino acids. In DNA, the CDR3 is TGCGCCAGCAGCTTGGAGTCAGTTTATGAGCAGTTCTTC. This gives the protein CASSLESVYEQFF.

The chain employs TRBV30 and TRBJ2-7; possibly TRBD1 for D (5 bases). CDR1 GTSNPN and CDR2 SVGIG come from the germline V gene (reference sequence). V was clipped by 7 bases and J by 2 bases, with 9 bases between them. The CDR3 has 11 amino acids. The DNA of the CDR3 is TGTGCCTTAGGGGCCCCCTACGAGCAGTACTTC. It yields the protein CALGAPYEQYF.